The 31 T cell receptor beta chains presented below share a single source sample, sequenced in a study listed by TCRdb under 2016. Libraries were built with RT-PCR. The listed sequencing device is Illumina MiSeq. Using fastp at Q25 and MiXCR, TCRdb reprocessed the public reads and kept productive beta chains. Entries that share a CDR3 protein sequence are merged under the most common genes and DNA. The sample table contains around 700,000 distinct CDR3 sequences; only one count was recorded for 12% to 15% of them. 3.6% of the sample comes from the top ten. The sequenced sample was memory CD4+ T cells from blood. The source of these receptors is a female donor in good health, serving as a healthy control.

This clonotype has a handful of counts. The chain has TRBV5-6 and TRBJ2-3; D is perhaps TRBD2 (6 bases). The germline CDR1 and CDR2 sequences are SGHDT and YYEEEE. The CDR3 is 17 amino acids. V gave up 0 bases and J gave up 0 bases, with 14 bases separating them. CDR3 region: CASSLEVGGASTDTQYF. CDR3 nucleotide sequence: TGTGCCAGCAGCTTGGAAGTCGGGGGTGCTAGCACAGATACGCAGTATTTT.

Many counts were recorded for this clonotype. The chain has TRBV7-2 and TRBJ2-4, with unresolved D. V lost 1 base to trimming and J lost 7 bases, with 14 bases between them. Germline assignment: CDR1 SGHTA and CDR2 FQGNSA. The CDR3 consists of 15 residues. The CDR3 here is CASSLGWAAVNIQYF. As DNA, the CDR3 is TGTGCCAGCAGCTTAGGCTGGGCCGCTGTGAACATTCAGTACTTC.

The gene calls are TRBV4-3 and TRBJ2-1, with a weak D call TRBD2 (6 bases). This CDR3 is 16 amino acids long. CDR1 is LGHNA, CDR2 YSLEER, per germline. V was cut by 3 bases and J by 4 bases, with 16 bases left in between. Written as DNA, the CDR3 is TGCGCCAGCAGCCAGGACTACCGTGGGGGATACAATGAGCAGTTCTTC. It yields the protein CASSQDYRGGYNEQFF.

This clonotype came up many times. This chain joins TRBV2 and TRBJ2-7, with unresolved D. The CDR3 totals 13 residues. V was clipped by 4 bases and J by 2 bases, with 9 bases between them. Germline V gene sequence: CDR1 SNHLY, CDR2 FYNNEI. CDR3 nucleotides: TGTGCCAGCAGTGGGGTGGGGACCTACGAGCAGTACTTC. Translating gives CASSGVGTYEQYF. The entire variable domain, with the rest obtained from reference TRBV2 and TRBJ2-7, is as follows: EPEVTQTPSHQVTQMGQEVILRCVPISNHLYFYWYRQILGQKVEFLVSFYNNEISEKSEIFDDQFSVERPDGSNFTLKIRSTKLEDSAMYFCASSGVGTYEQYFGPGTRLTVT.

This clonotype was seen at least ten times. This chain links TRBV12-3 or TRBV12-4 with TRBJ1-1; 7 bases are a match to TRBD1. V trimming: 5 bases; J trimming: 2 bases; junction bases outside the gene matches: 2. The CDR3 has 13 amino acids. The CDR3 region has the DNA TGTGCCAGCAGTACAGGGGTCAACACTGAAGCTTTCTTT. Its translation: CASSTGVNTEAFF.

J is TRBJ1-1 and V is TRBV6-1, with D hard to call. The length of the CDR3 is 14 residues. Germline lookup yields CDR1 MNHNS and CDR2 SASEGT. Trimming pared 3 bases from V and 1 base from J, leaving 9 bases between. The chain's CDR3 is CASSDRWENTEAFF. CDR3 nucleotide sequence: TGTGCCAGCAGTGATAGGTGGGAGAACACTGAAGCTTTCTTT.

This sequence joins TRBV18 and TRBJ1-5, with 8 bases fitting TRBD1. Looked up from germline, CDR1 is KGHSH and CDR2 is LQKENI. The CDR3 covers 14 residues. Trimming took 6 bases from V and 10 from J; bases not matched to a gene: 11. CDR3 DNA: TGTGCCAGCTCCCAGACAGGGGATAATTCACCCCAGCATTTT. This encodes CASSQTGDNSPQHF.

This clonotype was counted at least ten times. The chain is built from TRBV12-3 or TRBV12-4 and TRBJ2-3; D uncertain. Trimming stripped 3 bases from V and 2 bases from J, with 9 bases between. This CDR3 is built from 14 residues. In nucleotides, the CDR3 is TGTGCCAGCAGTTTGGGTGACCCCACAGATACGCAGTATTTT. This sequence encodes CASSLGDPTDTQYF.

This clonotype was recorded a few times. The chain is built from TRBV28 and TRBJ1-1, with D perhaps matching TRBD1 (5 bases). CDR1 and CDR2 from the germline V gene are MDHEN and SYDVKM. Trimming stripped 11 bases from V and 0 bases from J, with 13 bases between. This CDR3 is built from 13 residues. The CDR3 spells CAGKGVMNTEAFF. The CDR3 bases are TGTGCCGGCAAAGGGGTAATGAACACTGAAGCTTTCTTT.

The chain has TRBV5-6 and TRBJ2-1; 12 bases agree with TRBD2. CDR1 and CDR2 (germline): SGHDT, YYEEEE. CDR3 length: 16 residues. The V segment lost 1 base and the J segment 7 bases; nucleotides outside the gene matches: 6. The CDR3 nucleotides read TGTGCCAGCAGCTTGTATACTAGCGGGGGGTCGAATGAGCAGTTCTTC. It specifies CASSLYTSGGSNEQFF. Full variable domain (missing parts from reference TRBV5-6 and TRBJ2-1): DAGVTQSPTHLIKTRGQQVTLRCSPKSGHDTVSWYQQALGQGPQFIFQYYEEEERQRGNFPDRFSGHQFPNYSSELNVNALLLGDSALYLCASSLYTSGGSNEQFFGPGTRLTVL.

The rearrangement links TRBV5-5 to TRBJ2-2; possible D gene TRBD1, 6 bases. The germline V gene has CDR1 SGHKS and CDR2 YYEKEE (reference sequence). Trimming removed 3 bases at V and 6 bases at J, with 15 bases between. The CDR3 covers 15 residues. The CDR3 region has the DNA TGTGCCAGCAGCTCTTACAGGGAATCCCCCGGGGAGCTGTTTTTT. Amino acid sequence: CASSSYRESPGELFF. The full variable domain, rest sourced from reference TRBV5-5 and TRBJ2-2, is DAGVTQSPTHLIKTRGQQVTLRCSPISGHKSVSWYQQVLGQGPQFIFQYYEKEERGRGNFPDRFSARQFPNYSSELNVNALLLGDSALYLCASSSYRESPGELFFGEGSRLTVL.

This clonotype was detected many times. The J gene is TRBJ2-1, the V gene TRBV10-3, with 10 bases aligning to TRBD2. J was trimmed by 4 bases and V by 3 bases; bases with no gene match: 6. CDR1 is ENHRY, CDR2 SYGVKD, per germline. The CDR3 spans 16 residues. The CDR3 nucleotides are TGTGCCATCAGTGACGCAGCGGGAGGGCCTTACAATGAGCAGTTCTTC. Translation gives CAISDAAGGPYNEQFF.

This chain joins TRBV12-3 or TRBV12-4 and TRBJ1-5; D might be TRBD1 (6 bases). Trimming shortened V by 4 bases and J by 4 bases, and 11 bases separated the two germline ends. The CDR3 has 14 residues. The CDR3 protein is CASSYWGRNQPQHF. The CDR3 DNA is TGTGCCAGCAGTTACTGGGGGCGGAATCAGCCCCAGCATTTT.

The chain carries TRBV20-1 and TRBJ2-5; D uncertain. The germline V and J ends were trimmed by 2 bases and 9 bases, with 10 bases remaining between them. The CDR3 extends over 11 amino acids. Looked up from germline, CDR1 is DFQATT and CDR2 is SNEGSKA (reference sequence). In DNA, the CDR3 is TGCAGTGCTAGAACCACATGGGCCCAGTACTTC. Amino acid sequence: CSARTTWAQYF.

A few counts support this clonotype. The gene calls are TRBV5-1 and TRBJ2-3, with TRBD1 identical over 9 bases. The J segment lost 0 bases and the V segment lost 3 bases, leaving 5 bases of the junction unmatched. CDR3 length equals 16 residues. Germline CDR1 reads SGHRS; CDR2 reads YFSETQ. CDR3 DNA: TGCGCCAGCAGCTCCGGGACAGGGTATAGCACAGATACGCAGTATTTT. Residues: CASSSGTGYSTDTQYF.

At least ten counts were recorded for this clonotype. V gene TRBV5-1 combines with J gene TRBJ2-3; a weak D match, TRBD2 (6 bases). The CDR3 has 12 amino acids. V was cut by 3 bases and J by 6 bases, with 8 bases left in between. CDR1 and CDR2 (germline): SGHRS, YFSETQ. This chain's CDR3 is CASSSGRDTQYF. DNA of the CDR3: TGCGCCAGCAGCTCAGGGAGGGATACGCAGTATTTT.

In this sample, this clonotype turned up many times. The CDR3 DNA is TGCGCCAGCAGCCGGGACCAAAACGAAAAACTGTTTTTT. It translates to CASSRDQNEKLFF. The chain uses TRBV4-1 and TRBJ1-4; D might be TRBD1 (5 bases). V lost 4 bases to trimming and J lost 8 bases, with 11 bases between them. Germline V gives CDR1 MGHRA, CDR2 YSYEKL. The CDR3 consists of 13 residues.

The V and J genes are TRBV4-3 and TRBJ2-1; D unresolved. V was cut by 4 bases and J by 6 bases, with 16 bases left in between. The germline V gene has CDR1 LGHNA and CDR2 YSLEER. The CDR3 has 15 amino acids. The CDR3 protein is CASSPQSLGSNEQFF. The DNA of the CDR3 is TGCGCCAGCAGCCCCCAGTCCCTTGGTAGCAATGAGCAGTTCTTC.

The chain combines TRBV18 with TRBJ1-5, with 7 positions matching TRBD1. This CDR3 has 15 residues. Germline V gene data show CDR1 as KGHSH and CDR2 as LQKENI. The trim removed 3 bases at V and 5 bases at J, leaving 7 bases unmatched. The CDR3 sequence: CASSPGWDSDQPQHF. The CDR3 DNA reads as TGTGCCAGCTCACCGGGGTGGGACAGTGATCAGCCCCAGCATTTT.

This chain joins TRBV20-1 and TRBJ2-6; D is ambiguous. V gave up 4 bases and J gave up 0 bases, with 7 bases separating them. The length of the CDR3 is 14 residues. Germline CDR1 and CDR2: DFQATT and SNEGSKA (reference sequence). The CDR3: CSAIPDSGANVLTF. CDR3 in DNA: TGCAGTGCTATCCCCGACTCTGGGGCCAACGTCCTGACTTTC.

This clonotype was seen only a few times. The V call is TRBV4-3, the J call TRBJ2-1, with D perhaps TRBD2 (7 bases). The CDR3 has 15 amino acids. V lost 4 bases, J lost 4 bases, and 14 bases lay in between. CDR1 is LGHNA, CDR2 YSLEER, per germline. The CDR3 region is CASSLGGAVYNEQFF. The DNA for the CDR3 is TGCGCCAGCAGCCTTGGGGGGGCCGTATACAATGAGCAGTTCTTC.

In this sample, this clonotype turned up many times. The rearrangement uses TRBV15 and TRBJ1-4; D not certain. Deletions cut 4 bases from V and 10 bases from J, with 13 bases between. Per the germline V gene, CDR1 is LNHNV and CDR2 is YYDKDF (reference sequence). The length of the CDR3 is 13 residues. The CDR3: CATSNSRTSKLFF. CDR3 coding DNA: TGTGCCACCAGCAACTCTAGGACCTCAAAACTGTTTTTT.

The chain carries TRBV28 and TRBJ1-5, with unresolved D. Between the trimmed V and J ends, which lost 6 bases and 0 bases, there was a span of 9 bases. The CDR3 is 14 residues long. Germline CDR1 reads MDHEN; CDR2 reads SYDVKM. The CDR3 coding sequence is TGTGCCAGCAGGTCTTTCCGTAGCAATCAGCCCCAGCATTTT. Translation gives CASRSFRSNQPQHF.

This clonotype was observed a few times. The chain recombines TRBV9 with TRBJ2-1; D is undetermined. Trimming removed 0 bases at V and 8 bases at J, with 15 bases between. From germline, CDR1 is SGDLS and CDR2 YYNGEE. This CDR3 comprises 15 residues. CDR3 region: CASSVASARGDEQFF. The CDR3 DNA sequence: TGTGCCAGCAGCGTAGCCAGCGCCCGCGGCGATGAGCAGTTCTTC.

This sequence joins TRBV20-1 and TRBJ2-2; D is unresolved. CDR1 is DFQATT and CDR2 is SNEGSKA in the germline V gene (reference sequence). This CDR3 region has 14 residues. The germline V and J ends were trimmed by 6 bases and 2 bases, with 13 bases remaining between them. CDR3 sequence: CSAWNSGNTGELFF. CDR3 DNA sequence: TGCAGTGCGTGGAACTCTGGAAACACCGGGGAGCTGTTTTTT.

This clonotype was observed a few times. The chain has TRBV29-1 and TRBJ2-7, with 13 bases identical to TRBD2. This CDR3 is built from 15 residues. Trimming cost V 6 bases and J 2 bases; bases outside gene matches: 7. Germline CDR1 and CDR2: SQVTM and ANQGSEA. The CDR3 region has the DNA TGCAGCGTCCCCACGGGACTAGCGGGAACCTACGAGCAGTACTTC. Its translation is CSVPTGLAGTYEQYF.

The sample holds many counts of this clonotype. This chain joins TRBV24-1 and TRBJ2-5; the D gene is possibly TRBD1 (5 bases). This CDR3 is 15 amino acids long. Germline V CDR1 and CDR2: KGHDR, SFDVKD. Between the trimmed V and J ends, which lost 0 bases and 5 bases, there was a span of 12 bases. The CDR3 is CATSDLTTAAETQYF. CDR3 DNA sequence: TGTGCCACCAGTGATTTGACGACAGCCGCGGAGACCCAGTACTTC.

The chain recombines TRBV20-1 with TRBJ2-3; 11 bases map to TRBD2. The J segment lost 3 bases and the V segment lost 0 bases, leaving 23 bases of the junction unmatched. Germline values: CDR1 DFQATT, CDR2 SNEGSKA (reference sequence). CDR3 length: 22 residues. In DNA, the CDR3 is TGCAGTGCTAGAGATCGCTCCTCTTCACTAGCGGGAGTGGTGGCTACAACAGATACGCAGTATTTT. Amino acid sequence: CSARDRSSSLAGVVATTDTQYF.

The chain links TRBV25-1 to TRBJ2-3; D uncertain. The CDR3 is 16 amino acids. Trimming shortened V by 0 bases and J by 0 bases, and 10 bases separated the two germline ends. Germline V lookup: CDR1 MGHDK, CDR2 SYGVNS. The CDR3 coding sequence is TGTGCCAGCAGTGAATACCTCGGGTGGAGCACAGATACGCAGTATTTT. It specifies CASSEYLGWSTDTQYF.

The gene calls are TRBV19 and TRBJ1-5; TRBD1 aligns across 8 bases. Trimming cost V 5 bases and J 5 bases; bases outside gene matches: 11. This CDR3 contains 16 residues. Germline CDR1 and CDR2: LNHDA and SQIVND (reference sequence). This chain's CDR3 is CASSRSQGAAYQPQHF. The CDR3 DNA follows: TGTGCCAGTAGTCGAAGTCAGGGGGCTGCTTATCAGCCCCAGCATTTT.

This clonotype has at least ten counts. The chain couples TRBV20-1 to TRBJ2-5; D is unclear. This CDR3 spans 14 amino acids. Germline V gene lookup returns CDR1 DFQATT and CDR2 SNEGSKA (reference sequence). The V end was cut by 1 base, the J end by 0 bases, with 9 bases between. The CDR3 DNA follows: TGCAGTGCTAGAGGTCTACAAGACCAAGAGACCCAGTACTTC. It translates to CSARGLQDQETQYF.